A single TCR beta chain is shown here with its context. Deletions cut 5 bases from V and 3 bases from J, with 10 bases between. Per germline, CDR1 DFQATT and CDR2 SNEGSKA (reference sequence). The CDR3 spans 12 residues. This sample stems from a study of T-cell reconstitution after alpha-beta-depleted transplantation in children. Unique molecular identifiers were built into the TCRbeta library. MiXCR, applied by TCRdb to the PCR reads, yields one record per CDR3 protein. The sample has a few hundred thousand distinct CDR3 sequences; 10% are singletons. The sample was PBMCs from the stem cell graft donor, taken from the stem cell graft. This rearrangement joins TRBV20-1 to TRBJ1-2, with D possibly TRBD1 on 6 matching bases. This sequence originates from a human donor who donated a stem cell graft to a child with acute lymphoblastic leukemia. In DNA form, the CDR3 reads TGCAGTGCTTCGGGACAAGACTATGGCTACACCTTC. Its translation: CSASGQDYGYTF.